Included here is one TCR beta chain sequence, with context. One entry per CDR3 protein results from TCRdb running MiXCR on the RT-PCR reads. There are 650,000 to 800,000 distinct CDR3 sequences in the sample; 12% to 15% occur only once, and roughly 3.6% lies in the top ten. Deletions cut 5 bases from V and 6 bases from J, with 11 bases between. The germline V gene encodes CDR1 ENHRY and CDR2 SYGVKD. The CDR3 extends over 12 amino acids. V is TRBV10-3 and J is TRBJ2-7; D could derive from TRBD1 or TRBD2 (6 bases each). Source material: memory CD4+ T cells from blood. The receptor comes from a female donor in good health, serving as a healthy control. The CDR3 protein is CAISTEGGEQYF. CDR3 bases: TGTGCCATCAGTACGGAGGGGGGCGAGCAGTACTTC.